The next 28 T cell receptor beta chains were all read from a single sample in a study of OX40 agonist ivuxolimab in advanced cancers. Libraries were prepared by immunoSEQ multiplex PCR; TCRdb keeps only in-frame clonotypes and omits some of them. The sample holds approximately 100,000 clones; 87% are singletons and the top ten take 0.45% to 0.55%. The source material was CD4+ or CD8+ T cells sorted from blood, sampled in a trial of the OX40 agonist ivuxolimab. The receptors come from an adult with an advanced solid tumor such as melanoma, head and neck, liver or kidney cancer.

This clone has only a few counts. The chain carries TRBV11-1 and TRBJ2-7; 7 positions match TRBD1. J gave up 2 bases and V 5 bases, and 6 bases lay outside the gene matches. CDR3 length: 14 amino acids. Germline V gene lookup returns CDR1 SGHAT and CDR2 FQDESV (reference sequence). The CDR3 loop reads CASSKRGLTYEQYF. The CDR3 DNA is TGTGCCAGCAGCAAAAGGGGGCTTACCTACGAGCAGTACTTC.

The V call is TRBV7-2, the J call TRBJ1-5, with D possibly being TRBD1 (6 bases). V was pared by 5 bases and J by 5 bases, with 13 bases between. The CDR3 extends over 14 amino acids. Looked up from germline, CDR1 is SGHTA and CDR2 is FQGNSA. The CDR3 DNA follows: TGTGCCAGCAGCCCACAGGGTCTGTATCAGCCCCAGCATTTT. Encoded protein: CASSPQGLYQPQHF.

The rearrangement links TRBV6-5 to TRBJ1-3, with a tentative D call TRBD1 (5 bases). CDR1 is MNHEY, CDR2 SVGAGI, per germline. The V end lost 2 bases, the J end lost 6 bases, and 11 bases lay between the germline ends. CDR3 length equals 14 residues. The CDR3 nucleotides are TGTGCCAGCAGTTACGACAGATGGGTAAACACCATATATTTT. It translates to CASSYDRWVNTIYF.

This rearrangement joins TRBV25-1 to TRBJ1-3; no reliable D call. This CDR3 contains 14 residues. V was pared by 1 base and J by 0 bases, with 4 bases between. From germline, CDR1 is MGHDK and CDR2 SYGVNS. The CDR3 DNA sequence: TGTGCCAGCAGTGAATCCCTCTCTGGAAACACCATATATTTT. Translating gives CASSESLSGNTIYF.

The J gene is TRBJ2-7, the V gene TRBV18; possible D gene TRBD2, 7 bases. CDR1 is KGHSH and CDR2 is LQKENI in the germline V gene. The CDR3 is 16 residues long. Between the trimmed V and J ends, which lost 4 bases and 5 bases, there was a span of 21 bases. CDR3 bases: TGTGCCAGCTCACGGGGGGGGGCAGCAGAGGGCCACGAGCAGTACTTC. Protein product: CASSRGGAAEGHEQYF.

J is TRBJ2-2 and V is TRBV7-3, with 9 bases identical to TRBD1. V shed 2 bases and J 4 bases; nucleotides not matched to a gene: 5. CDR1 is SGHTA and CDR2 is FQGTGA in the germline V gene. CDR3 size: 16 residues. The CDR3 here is CASSLAGTGSTGELFF. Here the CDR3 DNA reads TGTGCCAGCAGCTTAGCCGGGACAGGGTCCACCGGGGAGCTGTTTTTT.

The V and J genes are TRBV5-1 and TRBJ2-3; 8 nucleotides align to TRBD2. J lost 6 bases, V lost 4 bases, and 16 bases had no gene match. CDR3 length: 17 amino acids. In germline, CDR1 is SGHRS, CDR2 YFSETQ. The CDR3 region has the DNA TGCGCCAGCAGCCATCGCGCGGGGGGACTATTAGCGGATACGCAGTATTTT. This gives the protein CASSHRAGGLLADTQYF.

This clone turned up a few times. In nucleotides, the CDR3 is TGTGCCAGCAGCAAAGGGACACTGAACACTGAAGCTTTCTTT. As protein: CASSKGTLNTEAFF. V usage is TRBV5-5 and J usage is TRBJ1-1; weak D call: TRBD1 (6 bases). The CDR3 is made up of 14 amino acids. Trimming stripped 4 bases from V and 0 bases from J, with 10 bases between. CDR1 is SGHKS, CDR2 YYEKEE, per germline (reference sequence).

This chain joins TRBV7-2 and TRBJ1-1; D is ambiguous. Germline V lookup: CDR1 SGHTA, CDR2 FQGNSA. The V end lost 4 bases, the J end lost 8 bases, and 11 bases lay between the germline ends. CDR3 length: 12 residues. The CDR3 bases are TGTGCCAGCAGCTACGGCCGGCAGGAAGCTTTCTTT. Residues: CASSYGRQEAFF.

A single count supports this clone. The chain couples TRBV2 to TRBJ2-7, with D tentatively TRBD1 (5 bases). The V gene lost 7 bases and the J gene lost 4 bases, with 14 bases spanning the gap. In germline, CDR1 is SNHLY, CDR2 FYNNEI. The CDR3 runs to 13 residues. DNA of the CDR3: TGTGCCAGCAACTTATTTGACAGTTACGAGCAGTACTTC. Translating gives CASNLFDSYEQYF. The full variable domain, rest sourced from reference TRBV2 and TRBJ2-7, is EPEVTQTPSHQVTQMGQEVILRCVPISNHLYFYWYRQILGQKVEFLVSFYNNEISEKSEIFDDQFSVERPDGSNFTLKIRSTKLEDSAMYFCASNLFDSYEQYFGPGTRLTVT.

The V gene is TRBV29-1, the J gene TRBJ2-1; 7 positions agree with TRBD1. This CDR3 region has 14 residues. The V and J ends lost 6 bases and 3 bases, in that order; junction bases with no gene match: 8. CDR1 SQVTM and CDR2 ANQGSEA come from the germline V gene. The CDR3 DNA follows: TGCAGCGTCGCGTCCGGGACAGACTACAATGAGCAGTTCTTC. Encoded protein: CSVASGTDYNEQFF.

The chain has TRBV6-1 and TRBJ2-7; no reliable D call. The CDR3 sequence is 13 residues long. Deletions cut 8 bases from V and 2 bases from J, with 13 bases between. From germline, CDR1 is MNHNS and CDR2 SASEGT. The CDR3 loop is CASSTQRAYEQYF. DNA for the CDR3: TGTGCCAGCTCGACCCAAAGGGCCTACGAGCAGTACTTC.

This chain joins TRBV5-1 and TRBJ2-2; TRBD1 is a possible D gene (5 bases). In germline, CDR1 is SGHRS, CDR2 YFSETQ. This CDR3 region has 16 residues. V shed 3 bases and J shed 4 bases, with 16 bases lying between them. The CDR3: CASSSYRRGSTGELFF. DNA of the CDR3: TGCGCCAGCAGCTCTTACAGGAGAGGTTCCACCGGGGAGCTGTTTTTT.

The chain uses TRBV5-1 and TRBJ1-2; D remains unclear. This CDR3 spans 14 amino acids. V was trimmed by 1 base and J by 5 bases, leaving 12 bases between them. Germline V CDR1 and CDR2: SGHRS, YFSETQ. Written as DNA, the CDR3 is TGCGCCAGCAGCTTGCTAGACTCCTCATATGGCTACACCTTC. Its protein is CASSLLDSSYGYTF.

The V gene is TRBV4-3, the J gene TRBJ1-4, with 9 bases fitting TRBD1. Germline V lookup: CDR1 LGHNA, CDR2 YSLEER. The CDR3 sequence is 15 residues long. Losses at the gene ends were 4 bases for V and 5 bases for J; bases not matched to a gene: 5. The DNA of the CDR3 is TGCGCCAGCAGCCCACCCGGGACAGGGAATGAAAAACTGTTTTTT. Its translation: CASSPPGTGNEKLFF.

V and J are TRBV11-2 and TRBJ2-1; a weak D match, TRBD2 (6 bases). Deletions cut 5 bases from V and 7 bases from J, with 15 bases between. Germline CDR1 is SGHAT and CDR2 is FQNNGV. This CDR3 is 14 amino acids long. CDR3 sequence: CASSRLVAGNEQFF. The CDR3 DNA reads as TGTGCCAGCAGCAGACTAGTGGCGGGGAATGAGCAGTTCTTC.

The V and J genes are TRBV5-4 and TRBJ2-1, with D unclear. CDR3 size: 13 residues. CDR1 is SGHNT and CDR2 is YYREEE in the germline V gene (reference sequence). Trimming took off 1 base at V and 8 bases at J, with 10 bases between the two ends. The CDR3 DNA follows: TGTGCCAGCAGCTTGAGTGAGGCCGATGAGCAGTTCTTC. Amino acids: CASSLSEADEQFF. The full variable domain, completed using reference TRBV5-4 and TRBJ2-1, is ETGVTQSPTHLIKTRGQQVTLRCSSQSGHNTVSWYQQALGQGPQFIFQYYREEENGRGNFPPRFSGLQFPNYSSELNVNALELDDSALYLCASSLSEADEQFFGPGTRLTVL.

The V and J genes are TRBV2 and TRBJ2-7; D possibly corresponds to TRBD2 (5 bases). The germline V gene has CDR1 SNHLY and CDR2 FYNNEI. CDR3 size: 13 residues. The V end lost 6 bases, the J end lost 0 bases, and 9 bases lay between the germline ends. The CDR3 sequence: CASSTRDSYEQYF. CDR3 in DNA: TGTGCCAGCAGCACCCGGGACTCCTACGAGCAGTACTTC.

The CDR3 DNA sequence: TGCGCCAGCAGCTTGGGCGCAGGAATGGGAGAAAAACTGTTTTTT. This encodes CASSLGAGMGEKLFF. The chain employs TRBV5-1 and TRBJ1-4; no clear D. This CDR3 has 15 amino acids. Germline V gene lookup returns CDR1 SGHRS and CDR2 YFSETQ. Trimming took off 0 bases at V and 8 bases at J, with 14 bases between the two ends.

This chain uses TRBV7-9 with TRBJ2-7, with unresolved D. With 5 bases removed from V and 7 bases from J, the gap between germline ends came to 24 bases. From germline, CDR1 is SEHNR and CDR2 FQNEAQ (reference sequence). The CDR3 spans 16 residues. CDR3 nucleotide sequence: TGTGCCAGCAGCCCGGTGACGGCCTCGGAGAGAGTAGAGCAGTACTTC. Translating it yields CASSPVTASERVEQYF. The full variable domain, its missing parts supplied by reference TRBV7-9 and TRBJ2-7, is DTGVSQNPRHKITKRGQNVTFRCDPISEHNRLYWYRQTLGQGPEFLTYFQNEAQLEKSRLLSDRFSAERPKGSFSTLEIQRTEQGDSAMYLCASSPVTASERVEQYFGPGTRLTVT.

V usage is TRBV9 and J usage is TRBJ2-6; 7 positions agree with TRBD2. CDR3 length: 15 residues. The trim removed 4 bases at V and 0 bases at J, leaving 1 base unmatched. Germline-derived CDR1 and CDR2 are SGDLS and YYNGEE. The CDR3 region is CASSRGGSGANVLTF. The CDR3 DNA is TGTGCCAGCAGCCGCGGGGGCTCTGGGGCCAACGTCCTGACTTTC.

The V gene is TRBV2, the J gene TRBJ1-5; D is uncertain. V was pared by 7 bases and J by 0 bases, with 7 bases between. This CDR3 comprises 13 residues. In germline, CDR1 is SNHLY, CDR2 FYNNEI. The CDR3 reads CASTLDSNQPQHF. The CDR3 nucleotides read TGTGCCAGCACCCTTGATAGCAATCAGCCCCAGCATTTT. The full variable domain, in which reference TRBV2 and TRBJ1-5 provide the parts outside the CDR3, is EPEVTQTPSHQVTQMGQEVILRCVPISNHLYFYWYRQILGQKVEFLVSFYNNEISEKSEIFDDQFSVERPDGSNFTLKIRSTKLEDSAMYFCASTLDSNQPQHFGDGTRLSIL.

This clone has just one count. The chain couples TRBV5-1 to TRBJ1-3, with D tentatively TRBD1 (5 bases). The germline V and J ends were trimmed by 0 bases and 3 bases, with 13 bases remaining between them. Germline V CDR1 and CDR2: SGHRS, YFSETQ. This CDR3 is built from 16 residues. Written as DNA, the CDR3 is TGCGCCAGCAGCTTGGCAGGGCAGCGGGGTGGAAACACCATATATTTT. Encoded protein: CASSLAGQRGGNTIYF. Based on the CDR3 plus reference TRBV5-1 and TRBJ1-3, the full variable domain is KAGVTQTPRYLIKTRGQQVTLSCSPISGHRSVSWYQQTPGQGLQFLFEYFSETQRNKGNFPGRFSGRQFSNSRSEMNVSTLELGDSALYLCASSLAGQRGGNTIYFGEGSWLTVV.

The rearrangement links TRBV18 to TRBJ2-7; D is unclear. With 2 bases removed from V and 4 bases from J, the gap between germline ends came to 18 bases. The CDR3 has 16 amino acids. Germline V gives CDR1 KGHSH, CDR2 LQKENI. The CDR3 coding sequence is TGTGCCAGCTCACCAGGTTCTGACACACGGATTTACGAGCAGTACTTC. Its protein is CASSPGSDTRIYEQYF.

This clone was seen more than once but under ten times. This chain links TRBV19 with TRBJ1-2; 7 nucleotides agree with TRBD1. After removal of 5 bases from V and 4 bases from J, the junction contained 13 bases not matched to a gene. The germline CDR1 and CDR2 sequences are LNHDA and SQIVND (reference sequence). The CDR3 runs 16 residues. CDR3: CASSPLNSGQIYGYTF. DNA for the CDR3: TGTGCCAGTAGTCCCCTCAATTCGGGACAGATCTATGGCTACACCTTC.

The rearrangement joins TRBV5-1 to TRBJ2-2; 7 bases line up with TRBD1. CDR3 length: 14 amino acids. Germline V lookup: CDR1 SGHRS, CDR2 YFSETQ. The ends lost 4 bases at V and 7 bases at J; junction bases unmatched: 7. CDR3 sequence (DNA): TGCGCCAGCAGCCGAACACAGGGGCACGGGGAGCTGTTTTTT. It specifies CASSRTQGHGELFF.

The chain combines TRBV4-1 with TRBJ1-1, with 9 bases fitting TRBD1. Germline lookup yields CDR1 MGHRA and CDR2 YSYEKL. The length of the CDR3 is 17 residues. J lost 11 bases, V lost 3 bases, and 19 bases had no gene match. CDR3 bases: TGCGCCAGCAGCCAGGTTAGACAGGGGGGAAAGTCCGCCTCGGCTTTCTTT. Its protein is CASSQVRQGGKSASAFF.

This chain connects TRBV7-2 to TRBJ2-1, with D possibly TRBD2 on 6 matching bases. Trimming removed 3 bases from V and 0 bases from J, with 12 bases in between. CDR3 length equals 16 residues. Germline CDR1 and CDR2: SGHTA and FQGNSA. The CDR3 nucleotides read TGTGCCAGCAGCTTGGCGGGGCGGAGCTCCTACAATGAGCAGTTCTTC. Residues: CASSLAGRSSYNEQFF.